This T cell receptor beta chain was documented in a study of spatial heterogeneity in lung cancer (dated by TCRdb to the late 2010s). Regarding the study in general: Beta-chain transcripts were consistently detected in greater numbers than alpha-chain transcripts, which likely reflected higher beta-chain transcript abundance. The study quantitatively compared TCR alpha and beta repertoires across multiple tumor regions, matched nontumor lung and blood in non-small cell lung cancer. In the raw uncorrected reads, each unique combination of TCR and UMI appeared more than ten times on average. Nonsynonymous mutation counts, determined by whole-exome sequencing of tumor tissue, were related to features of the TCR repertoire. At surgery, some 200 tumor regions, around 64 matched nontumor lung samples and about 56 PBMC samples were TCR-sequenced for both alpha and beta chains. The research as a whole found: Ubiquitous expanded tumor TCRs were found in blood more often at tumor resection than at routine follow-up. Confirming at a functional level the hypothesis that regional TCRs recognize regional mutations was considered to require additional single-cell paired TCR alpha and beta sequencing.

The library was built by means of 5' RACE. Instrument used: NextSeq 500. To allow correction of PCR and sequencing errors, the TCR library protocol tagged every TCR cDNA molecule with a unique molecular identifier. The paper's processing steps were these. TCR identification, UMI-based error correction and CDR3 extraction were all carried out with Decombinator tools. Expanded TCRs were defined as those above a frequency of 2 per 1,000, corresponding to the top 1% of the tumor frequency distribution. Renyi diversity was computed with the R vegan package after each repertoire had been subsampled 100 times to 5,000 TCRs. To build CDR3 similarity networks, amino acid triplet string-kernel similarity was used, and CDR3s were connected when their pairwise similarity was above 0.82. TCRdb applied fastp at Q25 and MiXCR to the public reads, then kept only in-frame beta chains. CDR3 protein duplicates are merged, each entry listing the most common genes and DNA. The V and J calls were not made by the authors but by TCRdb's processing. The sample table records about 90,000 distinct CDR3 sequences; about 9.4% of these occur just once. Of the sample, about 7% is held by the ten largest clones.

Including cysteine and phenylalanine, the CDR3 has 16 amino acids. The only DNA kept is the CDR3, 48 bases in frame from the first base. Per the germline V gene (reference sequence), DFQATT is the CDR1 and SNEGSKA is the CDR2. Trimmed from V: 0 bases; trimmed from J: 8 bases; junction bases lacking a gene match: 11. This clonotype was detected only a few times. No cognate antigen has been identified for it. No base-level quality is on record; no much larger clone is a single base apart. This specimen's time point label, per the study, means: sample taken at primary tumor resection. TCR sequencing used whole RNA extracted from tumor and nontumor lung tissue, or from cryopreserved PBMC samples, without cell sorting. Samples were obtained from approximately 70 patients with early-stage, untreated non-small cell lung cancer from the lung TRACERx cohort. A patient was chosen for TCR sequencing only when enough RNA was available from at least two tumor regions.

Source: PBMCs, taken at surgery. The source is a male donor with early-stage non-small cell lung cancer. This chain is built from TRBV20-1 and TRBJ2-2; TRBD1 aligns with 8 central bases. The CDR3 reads CSARDKNRGLSGELFF. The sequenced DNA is TGCAGTGCTAGAGATAAGAACAGGGGGTTATCTGGGGAGCTGTTTTTT.